These 22 T cell receptor beta chains were sequenced from one sample in a study of CD8+ T cells in alopecia areata. Investigators isolated RNA and reverse transcribed it into cDNA to act as the sequencing template. Measured with immunoSEQ multiplex PCR; TCRdb has only the in-frame clones, and not every one. Of 200,000 to 250,000 clones listed, approximately 67% are singletons. The treatment denotes: oral pan-JAK inhibitor, 5-10 mg twice daily. The sequences come from CD4+ T cells sorted from blood, collected between weeks 43 and 45, from a patient treated with tofacitinib. The receptors stem from a human donor with alopecia areata.

This sequence joins TRBV29-1 and TRBJ1-2; tentative D call: TRBD1 (6 bases). Looked up from germline, CDR1 is SQVTM and CDR2 is ANQGSEA. Trimming shortened V by 1 base and J by 7 bases, and 13 bases separated the two germline ends. The CDR3 spans 13 residues. The CDR3 reads CSVEARGRFGYTF. The CDR3 DNA reads as TGCAGCGTTGAAGCTAGGGGGAGATTTGGCTACACCTTC.

The chain employs TRBV5-1 and TRBJ2-3; 7 nucleotides line up with TRBD2. CDR1 is SGHRS and CDR2 is YFSETQ in the germline V gene. J lost 6 bases, V lost 4 bases, and 14 bases had no gene match. CDR3 length: 16 residues. The CDR3, as DNA: TGCGCCAGCAGCCCGTTTATGCGGGGGTCCGGGGATACGCAGTATTTT. Translation: CASSPFMRGSGDTQYF.

The CDR3 sequence is CSVELGLNYEQYF. The DNA for the CDR3 is TGCAGCGTTGAACTGGGGCTCAACTACGAGCAGTACTTC. The rearrangement uses TRBV29-1 and TRBJ2-7; the D gene is possibly TRBD1 (5 bases). The CDR3 loop spans 13 amino acids. Germline V lookup: CDR1 SQVTM, CDR2 ANQGSEA. Trimming took off 2 bases at V and 3 bases at J, with 11 bases between the two ends.

The rearrangement links TRBV18 to TRBJ2-1; possibly TRBD1 for D (5 bases). Germline V gives CDR1 KGHSH, CDR2 LQKENI. V was trimmed by 2 bases and J by 9 bases, leaving 20 bases between them. The CDR3 runs to 16 residues. CDR3 nucleotides: TGTGCCAGCTCACCAGTGACCCCCGAAATCCAGGGTGAGCAGTTCTTC. Residues: CASSPVTPEIQGEQFF. The whole variable domain, remainder taken from reference TRBV18 and TRBJ2-1, is NAGVMQNPRHLVRRRGQEARLRCSPMKGHSHVYWYRQLPEEGLKFMVYLQKENIIDESGMPKERFSAEFPKEGPSILRIQQVVRGDSAAYFCASSPVTPEIQGEQFFGPGTRLTVL.

This chain links TRBV30 with TRBJ2-2; 10 bases are a match to TRBD2. V lost 3 bases, J lost 2 bases, and 6 bases stayed unmatched. The CDR3 runs 16 residues. The germline CDR1 and CDR2 sequences are GTSNPN and SVGIG (reference sequence). Here the CDR3 DNA reads TGTGCCTGGAGGGCAACTAGCGGGGCCAACACCGGGGAGCTGTTTTTT. Encoded protein: CAWRATSGANTGELFF.

The chain links TRBV6-1 to TRBJ2-7; no firm D call. Per the germline V gene, CDR1 is MNHNS and CDR2 is SASEGT. The CDR3 is made up of 13 amino acids. Deletions cut 2 bases from V and 1 base from J, with 6 bases between. The CDR3 sequence: CASSERVSYEQYF. CDR3 coding DNA: TGTGCCAGCAGTGAACGTGTTTCCTACGAGCAGTACTTC.

This clone was counted once. This sequence joins TRBV2 and TRBJ2-1, with 7 bases that match TRBD2. This CDR3 is built from 15 residues. Germline-derived CDR1 and CDR2 are SNHLY and FYNNEI. Trimming at V came to 3 bases and at J to 2 bases, leaving 4 bases not matched to a gene. In DNA form, the CDR3 reads TGTGCCAGCAGTGATCGAGGGACTACCTACAATGAGCAGTTCTTC. As protein: CASSDRGTTYNEQFF. Combining the CDR3 with reference TRBV2 and TRBJ2-1 gives the whole variable domain EPEVTQTPSHQVTQMGQEVILRCVPISNHLYFYWYRQILGQKVEFLVSFYNNEISEKSEIFDDQFSVERPDGSNFTLKIRSTKLEDSAMYFCASSDRGTTYNEQFFGPGTRLTVL.

The genes are TRBV19 and TRBJ2-1, with 12 bases aligning to TRBD2. The CDR3 totals 15 residues. Germline CDR1 is LNHDA and CDR2 is SQIVND (reference sequence). V shed 5 bases and J 4 bases; nucleotides not matched to a gene: 3. The CDR3, as DNA: TGTGCCAGTAGTGCCGGGACTAGCGGGTACAATGAGCAGTTCTTC. It translates to CASSAGTSGYNEQFF.

The table lists this clone with a few counts. This chain links TRBV7-9 with TRBJ2-5, with D possibly being TRBD2 (6 bases). The germline V gene encodes CDR1 SEHNR and CDR2 FQNEAQ (reference sequence). CDR3 length: 13 residues. V lost 5 bases and J 4 bases, leaving 11 bases between the germline ends. The CDR3 DNA follows: TGTGCCAGCAGCCGCCGGGGGAGAGAGACCCAGTACTTC. It is translated as CASSRRGRETQYF.

The chain joins TRBV7-2 to TRBJ1-2; no definite D call. V lost 3 bases, J lost 7 bases, and 18 bases lay in between. CDR3 length: 15 amino acids. The germline CDR1 and CDR2 sequences are SGHTA and FQGNSA. The CDR3 DNA is TGTGCCAGCAGCTTGGCAGACCCGTGGGGTCGTGGCTACACCTTC. It specifies CASSLADPWGRGYTF. The entire variable domain, with the rest obtained from reference TRBV7-2 and TRBJ1-2, is as follows: GAGVSQSPSNKVTEKGKDVELRCDPISGHTALYWYRQSLGQGLEFLIYFQGNSAPDKSGLPSDRFSAERTGGSVSTLTIQRTQQEDSAVYLCASSLADPWGRGYTFGSGTRLTVV.

A few counts support this clone. V gene TRBV20-1 combines with J gene TRBJ1-2; perhaps TRBD1 as D (6 bases). The CDR3 loop spans 11 amino acids. Germline-derived CDR1 and CDR2 are DFQATT and SNEGSKA (reference sequence). With 5 bases removed from V and 2 bases from J, the gap between germline ends came to 6 bases. CDR3 in amino acids: CSAQGNYGYTF. Written as DNA, the CDR3 is TGCAGTGCTCAGGGGAACTATGGCTACACCTTC.

The chain carries TRBV29-1 and TRBJ1-2; D gene unclear. The CDR3 covers 12 residues. Between the trimmed V and J ends, which lost 4 bases and 3 bases, there was a span of 9 bases. CDR1 and CDR2 (germline): SQVTM, ANQGSEA. CDR3: CSVVATDYGYTF. As DNA, the CDR3 is TGCAGCGTTGTGGCAACAGACTATGGCTACACCTTC. Full variable domain (missing parts from reference TRBV29-1 and TRBJ1-2): SAVISQKPSRDICQRGTSLTIQCQVDSQVTMMFWYRQQPGQSLTLIATANQGSEATYESGFVIDKFPISRPNLTFSTLTVSNMSPEDSSIYLCSVVATDYGYTFGSGTRLTVV.

The sample holds one count of this clone. The J gene is TRBJ1-6, the V gene TRBV15, with TRBD1 as a possible D gene (6 bases). CDR1 is LNHNV and CDR2 is YYDKDF in the germline V gene (reference sequence). This CDR3 spans 14 amino acids. V was shortened by 5 bases and J by 7 bases, with 12 bases between the two germline ends. The CDR3 loop is CATSYRDRNSPLHF. DNA for the CDR3: TGTGCCACCAGCTACAGGGATCGAAATTCACCCCTCCACTTT.

The rearrangement joins TRBV5-1 to TRBJ2-3, with D possibly matching TRBD1 (5 bases). Trimming left V 4 bases short and J 4 bases short, with 16 bases between. CDR3 size: 15 residues. From germline, CDR1 is SGHRS and CDR2 YFSETQ. CDR3 sequence reads: CASSPQGENADTQYF. The CDR3 DNA follows: TGCGCCAGCAGCCCCCAAGGGGAAAACGCAGATACGCAGTATTTT.

V is TRBV9 and J is TRBJ2-5, with 9 bases that match TRBD1. CDR1 and CDR2 (germline): SGDLS, YYNGEE. The J segment lost 4 bases and the V segment lost 0 bases, leaving 13 bases of the junction unmatched. This CDR3 spans 18 amino acids. CDR3 coding DNA: TGTGCCAGCAGCGTAGGGGGACAGGGTTTAGGCTTCAGAGAGACCCAGTACTTC. It yields the protein CASSVGGQGLGFRETQYF. Full variable domain (missing parts from reference TRBV9 and TRBJ2-5): DSGVTQTPKHLITATGQRVTLRCSPRSGDLSVYWYQQSLDQGLQFLIQYYNGEERAKGNILERFSAQQFPDLHSELNLSSLELGDSALYFCASSVGGQGLGFRETQYFGPGTRLLVL.

The genes are TRBV13 and TRBJ1-1; TRBD1 might be the D (6 bases). Trimming left V 5 bases short and J 4 bases short, with 11 bases between. Germline lookup yields CDR1 PRHDT and CDR2 FYEKMQ (reference sequence). The CDR3 consists of 13 residues. The CDR3: CASSDQGFTEAFF. The CDR3 DNA reads as TGTGCCAGCAGCGACCAGGGGTTCACTGAAGCTTTCTTT.

This clone occurred once. V usage is TRBV6-4 and J usage is TRBJ2-3, with 12 positions matching TRBD2. Germline CDR1 and CDR2: MRHNA and SNTAGT. This CDR3 is built from 15 residues. With V trimmed by 4 bases and J by 3 bases, 2 bases remained unmatched. The CDR3 DNA follows: TGTGCCAGCAGTGTGACTAGCGGGGGAACAGATACGCAGTATTTT. Protein sequence: CASSVTSGGTDTQYF.

Only a few counts were recorded for this clone. V is TRBV30 and J is TRBJ2-5; D gene uncertain. Trimming took 2 bases from V and 3 from J, leaving 10 bases between them. The CDR3 covers 13 residues. From germline, CDR1 is GTSNPN and CDR2 SVGIG (reference sequence). The CDR3 DNA is TGTGCCTGGAGTACGAATCGGAAAGAGACCCAGTACTTC. Its protein product is CAWSTNRKETQYF. The entire variable domain, with the rest obtained from reference TRBV30 and TRBJ2-5, is as follows: SQTIHQWPATLVQPVGSPLSLECTVEGTSNPNLYWYRQAAGRGLQLLFYSVGIGQISSEVPQNLSASRPQDRQFILSSKKLLLSDSGFYLCAWSTNRKETQYFGPGTRLLVL.

This sequence joins TRBV29-1 and TRBJ1-1; 7 bases agree with TRBD1. V was pared by 6 bases and J by 0 bases, with 10 bases of the junction left unmatched. This CDR3 is 15 amino acids long. Germline CDR1 reads SQVTM; CDR2 reads ANQGSEA. As DNA, the CDR3 is TGCAGCGTACAAGAGGGGGCCGTTATGAACACTGAAGCTTTCTTT. Translated: CSVQEGAVMNTEAFF.

This clone has more than one count but fewer than ten. The V gene is TRBV25-1, the J gene TRBJ2-5; 7 bases map to TRBD1. Germline CDR1 MGHDK, CDR2 SYGVNS. V shed 7 bases and J 1 base; nucleotides not matched to a gene: 9. The CDR3 runs to 15 residues. The CDR3 loop reads CASKGDRAGQETQYF. CDR3 bases: TGTGCCAGCAAGGGAGACAGGGCGGGCCAAGAGACCCAGTACTTC.

The rearrangement uses TRBV10-3 and TRBJ1-2; D remains ambiguous. V was pared by 6 bases and J by 2 bases, with 13 bases between. Germline V gives CDR1 ENHRY, CDR2 SYGVKD. The CDR3 totals 14 residues. The CDR3 is CAIRVGSMNYGYTF. The CDR3 DNA reads as TGTGCCATCAGGGTCGGCAGCATGAACTATGGCTACACCTTC.

The chain is built from TRBV5-6 and TRBJ2-7, with TRBD2 matching over 8 bases. This CDR3 is built from 15 residues. The germline V gene has CDR1 SGHDT and CDR2 YYEEEE. With 4 bases clipped from V and 9 bases from J, the junction kept 15 bases outside the gene matches. The CDR3 DNA reads as TGTGCCAGCAGCCGTCCGGGACTAGGTCATCACGGGCAGTACTTC. This encodes CASSRPGLGHHGQYF.